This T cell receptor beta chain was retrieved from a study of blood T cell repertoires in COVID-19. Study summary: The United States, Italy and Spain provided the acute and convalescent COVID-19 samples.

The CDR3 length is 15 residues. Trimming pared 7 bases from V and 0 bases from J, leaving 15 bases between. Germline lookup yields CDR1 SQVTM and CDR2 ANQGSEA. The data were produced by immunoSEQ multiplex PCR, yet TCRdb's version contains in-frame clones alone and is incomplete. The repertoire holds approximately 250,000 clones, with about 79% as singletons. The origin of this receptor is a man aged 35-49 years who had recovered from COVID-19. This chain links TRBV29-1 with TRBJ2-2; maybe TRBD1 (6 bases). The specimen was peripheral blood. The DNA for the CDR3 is TGCAGCGCCAGTGACAGGTCCGCGAACACCGGGGAGCTGTTTTTT. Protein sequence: CSASDRSANTGELFF.